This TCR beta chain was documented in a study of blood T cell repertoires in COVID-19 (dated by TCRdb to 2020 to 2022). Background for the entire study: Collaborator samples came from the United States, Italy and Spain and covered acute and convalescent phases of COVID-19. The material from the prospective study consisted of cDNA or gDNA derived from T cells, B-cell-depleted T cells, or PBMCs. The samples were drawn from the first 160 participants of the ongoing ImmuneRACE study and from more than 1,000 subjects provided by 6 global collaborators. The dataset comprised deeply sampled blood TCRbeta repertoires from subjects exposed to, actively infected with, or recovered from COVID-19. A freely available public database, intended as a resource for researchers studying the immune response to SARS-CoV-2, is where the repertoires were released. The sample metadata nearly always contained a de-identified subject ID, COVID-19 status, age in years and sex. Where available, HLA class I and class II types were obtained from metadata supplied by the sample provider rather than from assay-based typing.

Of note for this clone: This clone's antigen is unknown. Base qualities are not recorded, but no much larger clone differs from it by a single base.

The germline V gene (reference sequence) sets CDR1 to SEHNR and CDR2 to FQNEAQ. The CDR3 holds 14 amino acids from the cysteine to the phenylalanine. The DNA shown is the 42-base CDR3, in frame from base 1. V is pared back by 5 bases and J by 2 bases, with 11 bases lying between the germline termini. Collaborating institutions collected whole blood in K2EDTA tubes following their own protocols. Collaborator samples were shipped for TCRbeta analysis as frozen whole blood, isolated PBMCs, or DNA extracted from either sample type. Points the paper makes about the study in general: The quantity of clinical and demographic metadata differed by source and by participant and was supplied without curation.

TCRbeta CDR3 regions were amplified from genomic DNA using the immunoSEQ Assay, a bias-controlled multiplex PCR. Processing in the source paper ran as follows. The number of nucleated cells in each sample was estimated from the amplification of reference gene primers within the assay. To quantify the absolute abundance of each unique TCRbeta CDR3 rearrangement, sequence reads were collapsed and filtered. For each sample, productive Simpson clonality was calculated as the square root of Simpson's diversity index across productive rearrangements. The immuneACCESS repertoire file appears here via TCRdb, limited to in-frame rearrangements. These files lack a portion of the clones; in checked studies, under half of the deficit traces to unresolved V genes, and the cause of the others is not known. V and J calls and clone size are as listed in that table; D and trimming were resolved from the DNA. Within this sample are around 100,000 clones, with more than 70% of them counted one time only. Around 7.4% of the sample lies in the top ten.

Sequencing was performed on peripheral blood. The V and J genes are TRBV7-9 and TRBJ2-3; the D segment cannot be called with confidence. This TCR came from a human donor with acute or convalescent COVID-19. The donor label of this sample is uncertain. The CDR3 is CASSPPGPTDTQYF. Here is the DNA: TGTGCCAGCAGCCCACCGGGTCCCACAGATACGCAGTATTTT.